This T cell receptor (beta chain) is drawn from a study of T cells in Graves' hyperthyroidism and ophthalmopathy. Study-level points and caveats: Most expanded thyroid clonotypes above 0.001 also appeared in blood.

The investigators amplified TCR beta CDR3 regions from RNA transcripts. TCR CDR3 regions were first amplified by RT-PCR with HTBI primers. From the multiplex PCR reads, TCRdb called clonotypes with MiXCR, one entry per CDR3 protein. This table holds 500,000 to 800,000 distinct CDR3 sequences, roughly 15% found once. Ophthalmopathy patients showed a Clinical Activity Score of at least 3, NOSPECS grade of at least 4 and duration under 3 months. Each diagnosis drew on symptoms, thyroxine, TRAb, thyroid ultrasound and orbital computed tomography findings. From approximately 9.5 ml of fresh peripheral blood, PBMCs were isolated. This clonotype was picked up many times. Its antigen is currently unknown. Germline CDR1 and CDR2: SGDLS and YYNGEE. The CDR3 consists of 14 residues. The V end was cut by 1 base, the J end by 1 base, with 6 bases between.

The clonotype was recovered from a woman between 50 and 59 years old with Graves' ophthalmopathy. Sequencing was carried out using blood. This chain joins TRBV9 and TRBJ1-5; D call uncertain. This CDR3 is CASSVRPSNQPQHF. CDR3 in DNA: TGTGCCAGCAGCGTACGGCCGAGCAATCAGCCCCAGCATTTT.